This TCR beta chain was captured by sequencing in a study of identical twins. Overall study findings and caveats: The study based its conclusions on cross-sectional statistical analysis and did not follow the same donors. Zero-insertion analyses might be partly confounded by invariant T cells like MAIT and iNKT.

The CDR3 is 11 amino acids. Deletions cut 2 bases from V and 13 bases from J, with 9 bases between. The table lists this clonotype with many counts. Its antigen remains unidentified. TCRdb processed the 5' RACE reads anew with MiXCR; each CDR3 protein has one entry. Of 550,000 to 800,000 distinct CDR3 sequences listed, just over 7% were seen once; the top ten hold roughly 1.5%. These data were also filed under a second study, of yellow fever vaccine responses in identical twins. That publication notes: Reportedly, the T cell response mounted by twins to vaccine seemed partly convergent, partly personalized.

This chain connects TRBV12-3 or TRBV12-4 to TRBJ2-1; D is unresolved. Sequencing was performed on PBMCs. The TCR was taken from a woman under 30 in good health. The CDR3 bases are TGTGCCAGCAGTTTAAGGCAGCAACAGTTCTTC. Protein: CASSLRQQQFF.